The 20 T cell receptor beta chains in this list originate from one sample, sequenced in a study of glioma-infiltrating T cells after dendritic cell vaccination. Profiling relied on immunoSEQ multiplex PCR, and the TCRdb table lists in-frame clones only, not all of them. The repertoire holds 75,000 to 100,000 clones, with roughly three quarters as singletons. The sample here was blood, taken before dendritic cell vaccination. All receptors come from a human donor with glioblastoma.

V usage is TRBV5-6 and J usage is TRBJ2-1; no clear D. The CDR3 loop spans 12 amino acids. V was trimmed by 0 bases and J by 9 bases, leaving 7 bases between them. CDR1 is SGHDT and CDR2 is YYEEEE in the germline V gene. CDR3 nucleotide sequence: TGTGCCAGCAGCTTGGACTACGGTGAGCAGTTCTTC. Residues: CASSLDYGEQFF.

The DNA for the CDR3 is TGCGCCAGCAGCTTGGCCACGACAGGGAGCAAAAACATTCAGTACTTC. Amino acid sequence: CASSLATTGSKNIQYF. This chain uses TRBV5-1 with TRBJ2-4, with 7 nucleotides matching TRBD1. V shed 0 bases and J 3 bases; nucleotides not matched to a gene: 6. The V gene's germline CDR1 is SGHRS and CDR2 YFSETQ. CDR3 length equals 16 residues. Filled out from reference TRBV5-1 and TRBJ2-4, the complete variable domain reads KAGVTQTPRYLIKTRGQQVTLSCSPISGHRSVSWYQQTPGQGLQFLFEYFSETQRNKGNFPGRFSGRQFSNSRSEMNVSTLELGDSALYLCASSLATTGSKNIQYFGAGTRLSVL.

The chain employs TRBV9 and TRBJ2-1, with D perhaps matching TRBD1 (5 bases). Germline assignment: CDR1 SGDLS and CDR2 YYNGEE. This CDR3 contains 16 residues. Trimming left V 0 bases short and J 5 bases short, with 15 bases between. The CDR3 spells CASSVGVTVLDNEQFF. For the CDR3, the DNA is TGTGCCAGCAGCGTAGGGGTGACAGTACTCGACAATGAGCAGTTCTTC.

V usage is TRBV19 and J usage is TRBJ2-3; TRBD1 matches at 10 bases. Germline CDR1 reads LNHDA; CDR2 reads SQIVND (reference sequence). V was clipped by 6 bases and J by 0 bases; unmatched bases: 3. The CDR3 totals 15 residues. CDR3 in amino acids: CASRTGGFSTDTQYF. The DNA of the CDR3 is TGTGCCAGTAGGACAGGGGGCTTTAGCACAGATACGCAGTATTTT.

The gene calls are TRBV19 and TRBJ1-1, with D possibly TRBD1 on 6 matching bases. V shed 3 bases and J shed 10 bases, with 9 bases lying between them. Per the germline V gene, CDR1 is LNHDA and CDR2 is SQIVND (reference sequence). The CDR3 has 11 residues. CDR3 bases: TGTGCCAGTAGTATGGGGGGGCCAGCTTTCTTT. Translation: CASSMGGPAFF.

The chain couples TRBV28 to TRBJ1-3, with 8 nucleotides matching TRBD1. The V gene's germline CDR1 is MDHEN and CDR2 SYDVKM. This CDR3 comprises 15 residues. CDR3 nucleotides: TGTGCGGCCCGTGGGGGACAGGCCTCTGGAAACACCATATATTTT. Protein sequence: CAARGGQASGNTIYF.

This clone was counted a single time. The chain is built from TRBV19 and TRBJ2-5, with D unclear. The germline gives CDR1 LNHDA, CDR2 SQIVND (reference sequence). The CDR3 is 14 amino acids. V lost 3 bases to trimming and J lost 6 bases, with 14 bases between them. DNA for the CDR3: TGTGCCAGTAGTATCGAGACAAGGTCAAAGACCCAGTACTTC. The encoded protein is CASSIETRSKTQYF.

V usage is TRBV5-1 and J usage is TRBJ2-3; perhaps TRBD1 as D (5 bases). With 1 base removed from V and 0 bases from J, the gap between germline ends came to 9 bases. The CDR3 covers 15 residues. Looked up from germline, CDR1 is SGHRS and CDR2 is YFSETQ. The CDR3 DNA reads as TGCGCCAGCAGCTTGCCAGGGCTCAGCACAGATACGCAGTATTTT. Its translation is CASSLPGLSTDTQYF.

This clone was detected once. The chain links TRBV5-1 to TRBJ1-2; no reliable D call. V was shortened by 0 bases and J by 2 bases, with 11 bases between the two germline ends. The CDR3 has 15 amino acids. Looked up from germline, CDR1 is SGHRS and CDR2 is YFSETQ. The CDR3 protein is CASSLDLSGNYGYTF. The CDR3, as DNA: TGCGCCAGCAGCTTGGATTTGTCGGGGAACTATGGCTACACCTTC.

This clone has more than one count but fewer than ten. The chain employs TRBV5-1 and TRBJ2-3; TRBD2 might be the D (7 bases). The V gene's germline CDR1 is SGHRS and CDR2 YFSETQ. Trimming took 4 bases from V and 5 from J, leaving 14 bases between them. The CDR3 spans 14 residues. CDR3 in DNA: TGCGCCAGCAGCCTTGGGGGGGGCCAAGATACGCAGTATTTT. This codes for CASSLGGGQDTQYF. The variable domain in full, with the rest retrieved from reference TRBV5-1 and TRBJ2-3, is KAGVTQTPRYLIKTRGQQVTLSCSPISGHRSVSWYQQTPGQGLQFLFEYFSETQRNKGNFPGRFSGRQFSNSRSEMNVSTLELGDSALYLCASSLGGGQDTQYFGPGTRLTVL.

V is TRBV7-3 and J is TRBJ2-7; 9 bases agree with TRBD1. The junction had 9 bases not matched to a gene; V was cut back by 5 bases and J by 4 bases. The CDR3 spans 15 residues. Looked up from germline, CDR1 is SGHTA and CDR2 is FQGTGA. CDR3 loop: CASSPTGGEQYEQYF. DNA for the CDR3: TGTGCCAGCAGCCCAACAGGGGGCGAGCAGTACGAGCAGTACTTC. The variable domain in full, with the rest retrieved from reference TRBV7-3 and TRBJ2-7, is GAGVSQTPSNKVTEKGKYVELRCDPISGHTALYWYRQSLGQGPEFLIYFQGTGAADDSGLPNDRFFAVRPEGSVSTLKIQRTERGDSAVYLCASSPTGGEQYEQYFGPGTRLTVT.

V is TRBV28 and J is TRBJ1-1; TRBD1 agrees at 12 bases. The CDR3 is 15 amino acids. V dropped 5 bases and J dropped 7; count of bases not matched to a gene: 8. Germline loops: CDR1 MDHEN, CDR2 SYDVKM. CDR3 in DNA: TGTGCCAGCAGTCGTAGGGGGACAGGGGGCTTTGAAGCTTTCTTT. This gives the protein CASSRRGTGGFEAFF.

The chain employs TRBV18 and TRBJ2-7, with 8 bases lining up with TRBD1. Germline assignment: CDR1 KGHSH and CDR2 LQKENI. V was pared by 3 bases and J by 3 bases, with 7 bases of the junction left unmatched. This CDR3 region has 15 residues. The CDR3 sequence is CASSPGQDLYYEQYF. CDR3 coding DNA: TGTGCCAGCTCACCGGGACAGGACCTTTACTACGAGCAGTACTTC.

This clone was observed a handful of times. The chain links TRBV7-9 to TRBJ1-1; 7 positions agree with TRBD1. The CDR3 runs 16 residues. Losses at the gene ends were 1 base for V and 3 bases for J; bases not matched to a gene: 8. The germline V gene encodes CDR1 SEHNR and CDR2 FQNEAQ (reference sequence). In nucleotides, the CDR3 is TGTGCCAGCAGCTTAGGAGAATCCGGGACAGACACTGAAGCTTTCTTT. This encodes CASSLGESGTDTEAFF.

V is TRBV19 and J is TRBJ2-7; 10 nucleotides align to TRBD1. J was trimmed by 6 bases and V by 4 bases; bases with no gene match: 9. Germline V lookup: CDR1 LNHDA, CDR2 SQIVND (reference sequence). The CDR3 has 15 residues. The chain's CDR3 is CASSRAGTGVFEQYF. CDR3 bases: TGTGCCAGTAGTAGAGCCGGGACAGGGGTGTTCGAGCAGTACTTC.

The DNA of the CDR3 is TGTGCCAGCAGTCAACGCCTTAGTCTACCCCTCCACTTT. As protein: CASSQRLSLPLHF. V and J are TRBV14 and TRBJ1-6; D gene uncertain. Germline V lookup: CDR1 SGHDN, CDR2 FVKESK. CDR3 length: 13 amino acids. Trimming took 6 bases from V and 12 from J, leaving 15 bases between them.

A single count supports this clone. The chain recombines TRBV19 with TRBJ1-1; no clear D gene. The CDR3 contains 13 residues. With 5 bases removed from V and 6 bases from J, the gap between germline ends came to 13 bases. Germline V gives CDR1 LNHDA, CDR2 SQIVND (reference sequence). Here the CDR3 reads CASSPSLYPEAFF. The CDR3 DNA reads TGTGCCAGTAGTCCGAGTCTGTATCCTGAAGCTTTCTTT.

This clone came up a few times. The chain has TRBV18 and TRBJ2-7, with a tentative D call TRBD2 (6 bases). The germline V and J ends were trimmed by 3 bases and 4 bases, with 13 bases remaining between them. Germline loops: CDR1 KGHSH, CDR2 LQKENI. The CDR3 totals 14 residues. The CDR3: CASSPRGRLYEQYF. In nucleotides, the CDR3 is TGTGCCAGCTCACCCCGGGGGAGATTATACGAGCAGTACTTC.

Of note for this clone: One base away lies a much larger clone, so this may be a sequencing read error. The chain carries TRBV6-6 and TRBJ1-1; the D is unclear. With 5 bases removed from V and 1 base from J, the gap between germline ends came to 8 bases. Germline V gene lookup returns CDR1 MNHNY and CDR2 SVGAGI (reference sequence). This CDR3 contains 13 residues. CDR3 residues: CASSKRENTEAFF. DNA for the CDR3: TGTGCCAGCAGTAAGAGGGAGAACACTGAAGCTTTCTTT.

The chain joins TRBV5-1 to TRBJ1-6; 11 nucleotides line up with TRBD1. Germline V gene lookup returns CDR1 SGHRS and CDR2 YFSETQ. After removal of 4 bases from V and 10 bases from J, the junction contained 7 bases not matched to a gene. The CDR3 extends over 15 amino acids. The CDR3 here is CASSPGDRGSSPLHF. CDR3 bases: TGCGCCAGCAGCCCCGGGGACAGGGGGAGCTCACCCCTCCACTTT. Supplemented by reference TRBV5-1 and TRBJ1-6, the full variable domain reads KAGVTQTPRYLIKTRGQQVTLSCSPISGHRSVSWYQQTPGQGLQFLFEYFSETQRNKGNFPGRFSGRQFSNSRSEMNVSTLELGDSALYLCASSPGDRGSSPLHFGNGTRLTVT.